Listed here is a single T cell receptor (beta chain). The entry originates in a study of memory CD4+ T cells and cytomegalovirus serostatus. The sort gate was single viable CD3+CD4+CD8-CD45RO+ cells for memory CD4+ T cells. Profiled with immunoSEQ multiplex PCR; TCRdb holds only in-frame clones, not every one. Counted here are under 80,000 clones, 82% occurring once; the ten biggest clones make up nearly 0.9%. V was clipped by 3 bases and J by 1 base; unmatched bases: 6. In germline, CDR1 is KGHSH, CDR2 LQKENI. The CDR3 sequence is 17 residues long. Sequencing was performed on memory CD4+ T cells from blood. The clonotype was recovered from an adult in good health and CMV-seronegative. The chain has TRBV18 and TRBJ2-1; 10 bases fit TRBD2. As DNA, the CDR3 is TGTGCCAGCTCACCCTCTAGCGGGAGAATATCCTACAATGAGCAGTTCTTC. Translating it yields CASSPSSGRISYNEQFF.